This TCR beta chain was found in a study of blood T cell repertoires in COVID-19. This clone was counted a single time. Allocation to cohorts depended on clinical history reported by the participants. Profiled with immunoSEQ multiplex PCR; TCRdb holds only in-frame clones, not every one. The sample has roughly 330,000 clones; around 87% are singletons. Between the trimmed V and J ends, which lost 2 bases and 14 bases, there was a span of 25 bases. The length of the CDR3 is 16 residues. The germline V gene has CDR1 MNHNS and CDR2 SASEGT. The specimen was PBMCs or T cells enriched from blood (not recorded which). This TCR came from a woman aged 30 to 39 who had recovered from COVID-19. The genes are TRBV6-1 and TRBJ2-1; maybe TRBD1 (5 bases). CDR3 protein: CASSERLGQGGEEEFF. The CDR3 nucleotides read TGTGCCAGCAGTGAAAGATTGGGGCAGGGTGGTGAAGAAGAGTTCTTC.